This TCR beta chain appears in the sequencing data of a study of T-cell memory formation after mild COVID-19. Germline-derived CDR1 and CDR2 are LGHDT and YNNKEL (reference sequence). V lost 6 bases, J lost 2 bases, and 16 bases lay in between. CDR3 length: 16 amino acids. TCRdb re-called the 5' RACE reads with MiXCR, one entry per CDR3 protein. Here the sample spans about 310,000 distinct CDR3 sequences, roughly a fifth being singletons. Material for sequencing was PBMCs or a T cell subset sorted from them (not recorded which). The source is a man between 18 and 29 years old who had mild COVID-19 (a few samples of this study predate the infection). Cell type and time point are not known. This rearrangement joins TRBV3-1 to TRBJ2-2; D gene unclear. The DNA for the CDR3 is TGTGCCAGCAGTCGGAAAAGCGTCGGCAACACCGGGGAGCTGTTTTTT. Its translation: CASSRKSVGNTGELFF.